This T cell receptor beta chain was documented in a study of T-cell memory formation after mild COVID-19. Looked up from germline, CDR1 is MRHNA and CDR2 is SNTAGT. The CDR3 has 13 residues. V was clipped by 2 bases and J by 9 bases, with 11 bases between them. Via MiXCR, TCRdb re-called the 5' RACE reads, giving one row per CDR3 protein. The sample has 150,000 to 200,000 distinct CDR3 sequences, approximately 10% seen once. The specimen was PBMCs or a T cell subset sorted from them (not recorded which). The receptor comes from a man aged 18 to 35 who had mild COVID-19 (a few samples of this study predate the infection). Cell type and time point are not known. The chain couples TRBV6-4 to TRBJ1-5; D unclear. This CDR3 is CASSDRPLGPQHF. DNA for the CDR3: TGTGCCAGCAGTGACAGGCCTCTAGGGCCCCAGCATTTT.